These 5 T cell receptor beta chains were sequenced from one sample in a study of vaccination and CD4 T cells after COVID-19. Which antigens these TCRs recognize remains unknown. Treatment described: approximately nine-day PBMC culture with coronavirus spike peptide pools or control peptides (ViraFEST assay). Oncomine TCR Beta short-read sequencing was applied to DNA from cultured CD4+ T cells. One entry per CDR3 protein results from TCRdb running MiXCR on the PCR reads. This sample has 10,000 to 13,000 distinct CDR3 sequences, with around 50% found just once. Material for sequencing was CD4+ T cells from blood, cultured in vitro. The receptors were gathered from a human donor who had recovered from COVID-19.

The chain couples TRBV19 to TRBJ1-2; 8 bases are a match to TRBD1. The germline V gene has CDR1 LNHDA and CDR2 SQIVND (reference sequence). Trimming at V came to 2 bases and at J to 4 bases, leaving 6 bases not matched to a gene. The CDR3 runs 15 residues. The CDR3 protein is CASSIQGASPYGYTF. The CDR3 nucleotides read TGTGCCAGTAGTATACAGGGGGCGTCCCCCTATGGCTACACCTTC.

The table lists this clonotype with a count of one. V and J are TRBV2 and TRBJ1-2; 9 bases map to TRBD1. The CDR3 sequence is 13 residues long. The J segment lost 3 bases and the V segment lost 7 bases, leaving 3 bases of the junction unmatched. CDR1 SNHLY and CDR2 FYNNEI come from the germline V gene. CDR3 in amino acids: CASKRDRDYGYTF. The DNA for the CDR3 is TGTGCCAGCAAAAGGGACAGGGACTATGGCTACACCTTC.

The chain has TRBV25-1 and TRBJ2-7, with 8 bases that match TRBD1. The CDR3 sequence is 15 residues long. Germline values: CDR1 MGHDK, CDR2 SYGVNS. After removal of 8 bases from V and 3 bases from J, the junction contained 12 bases not matched to a gene. CDR3 DNA sequence: TGTGCCAGCTCAGCCGGAAACAGGGGGGACTACGAGCAGTACTTC. Translated: CASSAGNRGDYEQYF.

The chain links TRBV10-3 to TRBJ1-2; D is unresolved. This CDR3 comprises 12 residues. Germline V CDR1 and CDR2: ENHRY, SYGVKD. V was trimmed by 0 bases and J by 5 bases, leaving 4 bases between them. The CDR3 DNA reads as TGTGCCATCAGTGAGTCGGAGTATGGCTACACCTTC. Its protein product is CAISESEYGYTF.

This clonotype occurred a few times. CDR3 in amino acids: CASSSGRALGNEQFF. CDR3 DNA sequence: TGTGCCAGCAGCTCGGGACGGGCCCTGGGGAATGAGCAGTTCTTC. The chain combines TRBV27 with TRBJ2-1; D tentatively reads TRBD1 or TRBD2 (5 bases each). There are 15 residues in the CDR3. The V gene lost 6 bases and the J gene lost 7 bases, with 19 bases spanning the gap. The germline V gene has CDR1 MNHEY and CDR2 SMNVEV (reference sequence).